The 6 T cell receptor beta chains presented below share a single source sample, sequenced in a study of T cells in Graves' hyperthyroidism and ophthalmopathy. Researchers amplified the TCR beta CDR3 regions from RNA transcripts. TCR CDR3 regions were first amplified by RT-PCR with HTBI primers. One entry per CDR3 protein results from TCRdb running MiXCR on the multiplex PCR reads. The table lists about 350,000 distinct CDR3 sequences, over 11% of them singletons. The material sequenced was blood. These receptors were collected from a woman in her 30s with Graves' hyperthyroidism.

The rearrangement links TRBV20-1 to TRBJ2-3; D remains ambiguous. This CDR3 is 11 amino acids long. CDR1 and CDR2 from the germline V gene are DFQATT and SNEGSKA (reference sequence). V gave up 2 bases and J gave up 6 bases, with 6 bases separating them. The CDR3 region is CSARLIDTQYF. The CDR3 DNA follows: TGCAGTGCTAGACTCATTGATACGCAGTATTTT.

This clonotype turned up a few times. The rearrangement uses TRBV20-1 and TRBJ2-3, with D unresolved. The germline gives CDR1 DFQATT, CDR2 SNEGSKA (reference sequence). The CDR3 contains 12 residues. V gave up 1 base and J gave up 5 bases, with 7 bases separating them. CDR3 region: CSARGVIDTQYF. The CDR3 DNA reads as TGCAGTGCTAGAGGGGTAATAGATACGCAGTATTTT.

This clonotype was recorded a few times. J is TRBJ2-4 and V is TRBV5-1; D ambiguous. The length of the CDR3 is 17 residues. V lost 0 bases and J 0 bases, leaving 13 bases between the germline ends. The germline CDR1 and CDR2 sequences are SGHRS and YFSETQ. In DNA, the CDR3 is TGCGCCAGCAGCTTGGGAAGTTCGCGGCTAGCCAAAAACATTCAGTACTTC. This codes for CASSLGSSRLAKNIQYF.

This clonotype came up many times. This rearrangement joins TRBV28 to TRBJ2-7; 7 nucleotides align to TRBD2. In germline, CDR1 is MDHEN, CDR2 SYDVKM. Trimming cost V 5 bases and J 1 base; bases outside gene matches: 5. The CDR3 spans 14 residues. CDR3 loop: CASSLGTTSYEQYF. The DNA for the CDR3 is TGTGCCAGCAGTCTTGGGACTACTTCCTACGAGCAGTACTTC.

This clonotype occurred many times. J is TRBJ2-2 and V is TRBV12-3 or TRBV12-4; TRBD1 matches 7 bases. Trimming took 8 bases from V and 3 from J; bases not matched to a gene: 9. The length of the CDR3 is 15 residues. The CDR3 DNA reads TGTGCCAGCCTAATTAGGACAGGAGACACCGGGGAGCTGTTTTTT. This encodes CASLIRTGDTGELFF.

This clonotype was detected ten times or more. The V call is TRBV20-1, the J call TRBJ2-1, with 10 bases lining up with TRBD2. The V gene's germline CDR1 is DFQATT and CDR2 SNEGSKA (reference sequence). J lost 5 bases, V lost 3 bases, and 10 bases had no gene match. This CDR3 contains 16 residues. CDR3 bases: TGCAGTGCTAGGCGCCCTCTAGCGGGAGAAGACAATGAGCAGTTCTTC. This codes for CSARRPLAGEDNEQFF.